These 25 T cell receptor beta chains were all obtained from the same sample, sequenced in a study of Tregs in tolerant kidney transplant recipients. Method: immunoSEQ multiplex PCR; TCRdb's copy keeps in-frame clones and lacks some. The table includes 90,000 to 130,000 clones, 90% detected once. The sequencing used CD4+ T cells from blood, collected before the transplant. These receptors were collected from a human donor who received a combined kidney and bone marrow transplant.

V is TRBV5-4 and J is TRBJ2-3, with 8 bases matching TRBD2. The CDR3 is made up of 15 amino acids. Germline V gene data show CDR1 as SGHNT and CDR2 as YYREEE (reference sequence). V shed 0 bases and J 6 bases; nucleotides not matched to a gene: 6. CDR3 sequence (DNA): TGTGCCAGCAGCTTGGCGTCTAGCGGGTGGGATACGCAGTATTTT. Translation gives CASSLASSGWDTQYF.

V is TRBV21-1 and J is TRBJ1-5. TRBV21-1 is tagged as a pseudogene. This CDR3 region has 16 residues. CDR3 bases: TGTGCCAGCATTCTAGGGAGTGAGAGTCGCAATCAGCCCCAGCATTTT. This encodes CASILGSESRNQPQHF.

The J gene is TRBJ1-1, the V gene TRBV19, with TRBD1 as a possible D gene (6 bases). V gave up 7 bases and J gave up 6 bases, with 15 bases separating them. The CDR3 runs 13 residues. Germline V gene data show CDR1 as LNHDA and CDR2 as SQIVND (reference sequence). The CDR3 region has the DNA TGTGCCAGTACCCCTTCGCGACAGGCTGAAGCTTTCTTT. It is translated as CASTPSRQAEAFF.

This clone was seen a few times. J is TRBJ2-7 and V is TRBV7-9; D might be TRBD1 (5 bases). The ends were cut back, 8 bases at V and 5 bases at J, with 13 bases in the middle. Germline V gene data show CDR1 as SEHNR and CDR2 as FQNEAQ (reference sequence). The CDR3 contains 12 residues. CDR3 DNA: TGTGCCAGCGGGGCCCCATGGGACGAGCAGTACTTC. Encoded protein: CASGAPWDEQYF.

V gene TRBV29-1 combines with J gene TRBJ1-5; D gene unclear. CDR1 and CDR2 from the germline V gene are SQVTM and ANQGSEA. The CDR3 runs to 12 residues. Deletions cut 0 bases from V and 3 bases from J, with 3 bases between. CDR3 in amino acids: CSVEDLNQPQHF. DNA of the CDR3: TGCAGCGTTGAAGACCTCAATCAGCCCCAGCATTTT. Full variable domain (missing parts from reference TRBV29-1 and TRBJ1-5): SAVISQKPSRDICQRGTSLTIQCQVDSQVTMMFWYRQQPGQSLTLIATANQGSEATYESGFVIDKFPISRPNLTFSTLTVSNMSPEDSSIYLCSVEDLNQPQHFGDGTRLSIL.

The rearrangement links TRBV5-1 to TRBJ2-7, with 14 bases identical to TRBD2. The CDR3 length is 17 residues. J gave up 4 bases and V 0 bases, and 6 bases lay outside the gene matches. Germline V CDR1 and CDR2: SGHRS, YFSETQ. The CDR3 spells CASSLGLAGGPRYEQYF. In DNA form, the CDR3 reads TGCGCCAGCAGCTTGGGACTAGCGGGGGGGCCGCGGTACGAGCAGTACTTC.

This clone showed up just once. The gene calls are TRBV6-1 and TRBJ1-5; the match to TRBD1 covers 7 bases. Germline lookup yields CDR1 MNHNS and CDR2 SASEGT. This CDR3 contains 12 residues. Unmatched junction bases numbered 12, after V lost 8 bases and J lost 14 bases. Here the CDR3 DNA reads TGTGCCAGCTCTGGCCGAGACAGGGATAAGCATTTT. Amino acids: CASSGRDRDKHF.

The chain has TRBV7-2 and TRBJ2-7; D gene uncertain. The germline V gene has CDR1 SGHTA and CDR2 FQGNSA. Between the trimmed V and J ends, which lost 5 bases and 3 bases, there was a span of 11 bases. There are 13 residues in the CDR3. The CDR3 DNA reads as TGTGCCAGCAGCCACCCCATCTACTACGAGCAGTACTTC. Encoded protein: CASSHPIYYEQYF.

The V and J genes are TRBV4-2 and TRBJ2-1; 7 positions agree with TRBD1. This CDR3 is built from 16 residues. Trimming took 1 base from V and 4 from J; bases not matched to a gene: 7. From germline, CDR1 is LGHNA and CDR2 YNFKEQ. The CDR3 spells CASSQVLGTVYNEQFF. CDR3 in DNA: TGTGCCAGCAGCCAAGTCCTCGGGACAGTATACAATGAGCAGTTCTTC.

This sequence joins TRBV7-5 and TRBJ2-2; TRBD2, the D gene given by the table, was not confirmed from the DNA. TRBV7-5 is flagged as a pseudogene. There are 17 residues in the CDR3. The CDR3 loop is CVRSLGLAGGNTGELFF. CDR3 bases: TGTGTCAGAAGCTTAGGGTTAGCGGGGGGGAACACCGGGGAGCTGTTTTTT.

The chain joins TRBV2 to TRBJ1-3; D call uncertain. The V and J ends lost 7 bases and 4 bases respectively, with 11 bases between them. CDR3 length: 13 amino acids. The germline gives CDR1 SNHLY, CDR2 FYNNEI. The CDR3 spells CASNGDLGNTIYF. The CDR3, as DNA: TGTGCCAGCAACGGGGATTTAGGAAACACCATATATTTT.

CDR3 DNA: TGTGCCAGCACCTTCACAGACAGGTTCGAGCAGTACTTC. Protein sequence: CASTFTDRFEQYF. This sequence joins TRBV28 and TRBJ2-7, with D maybe TRBD1 (6 bases). CDR3 length equals 13 residues. V lost 7 bases, J lost 6 bases, and 16 bases lay in between. Per the germline V gene, CDR1 is MDHEN and CDR2 is SYDVKM.

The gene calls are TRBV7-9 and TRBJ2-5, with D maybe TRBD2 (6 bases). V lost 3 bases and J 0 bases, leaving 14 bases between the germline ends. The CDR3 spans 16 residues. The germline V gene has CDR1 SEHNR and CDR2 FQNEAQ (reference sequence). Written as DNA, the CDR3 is TGTGCCAGCAGCTTTGGCGGGAACCCTTACCAAGAGACCCAGTACTTC. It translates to CASSFGGNPYQETQYF.

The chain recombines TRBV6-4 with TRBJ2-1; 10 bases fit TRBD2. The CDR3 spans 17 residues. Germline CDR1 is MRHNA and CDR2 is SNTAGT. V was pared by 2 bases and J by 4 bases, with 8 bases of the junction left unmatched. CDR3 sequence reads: CASSDTPSGGAYNEQFF. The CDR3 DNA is TGTGCCAGCAGTGACACTCCGAGCGGGGGGGCTTACAATGAGCAGTTCTTC.

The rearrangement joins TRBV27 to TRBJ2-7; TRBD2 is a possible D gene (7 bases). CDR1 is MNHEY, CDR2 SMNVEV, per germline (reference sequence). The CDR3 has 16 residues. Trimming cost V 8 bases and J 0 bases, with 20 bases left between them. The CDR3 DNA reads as TGTGCCAGCTGGAGGGGAGGGGGAGGGAGCTCCTACGAGCAGTACTTC. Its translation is CASWRGGGGSSYEQYF.

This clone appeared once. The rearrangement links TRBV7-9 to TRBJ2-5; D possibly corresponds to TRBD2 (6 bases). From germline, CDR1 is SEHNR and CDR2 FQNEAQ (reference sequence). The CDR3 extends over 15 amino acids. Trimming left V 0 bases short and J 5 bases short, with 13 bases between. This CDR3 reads CASSLATGAGETQYF. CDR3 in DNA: TGTGCCAGCAGCTTAGCGACCGGGGCGGGGGAGACCCAGTACTTC.

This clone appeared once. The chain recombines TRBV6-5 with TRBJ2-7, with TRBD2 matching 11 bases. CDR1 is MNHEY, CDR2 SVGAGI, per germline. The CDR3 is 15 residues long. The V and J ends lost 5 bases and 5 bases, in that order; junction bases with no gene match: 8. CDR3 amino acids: CASSGTSGSIHEQYF. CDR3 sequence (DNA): TGTGCCAGCAGTGGAACTAGCGGGAGTATCCACGAGCAGTACTTC.

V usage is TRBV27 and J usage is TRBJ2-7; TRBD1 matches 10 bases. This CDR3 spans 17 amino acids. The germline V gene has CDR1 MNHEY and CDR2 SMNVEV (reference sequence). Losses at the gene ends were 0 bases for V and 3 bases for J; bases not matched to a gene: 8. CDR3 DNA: TGTGCCAGCAGTTTATCCCCCCGGACAGGGGGGCTCTACGAGCAGTACTTC. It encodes CASSLSPRTGGLYEQYF.

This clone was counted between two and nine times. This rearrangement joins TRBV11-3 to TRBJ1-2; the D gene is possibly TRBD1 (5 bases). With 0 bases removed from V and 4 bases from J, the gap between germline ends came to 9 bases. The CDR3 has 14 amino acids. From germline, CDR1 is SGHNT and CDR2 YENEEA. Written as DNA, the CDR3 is TGTGCCAGCAGCTTAGATCAGGGCGGCTATGGCTACACCTTC. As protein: CASSLDQGGYGYTF.

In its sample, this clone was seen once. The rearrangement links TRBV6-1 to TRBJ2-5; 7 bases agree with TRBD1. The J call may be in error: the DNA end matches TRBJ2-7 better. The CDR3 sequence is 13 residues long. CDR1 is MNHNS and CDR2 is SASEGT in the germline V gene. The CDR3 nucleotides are TGTGCCAGCAGGGACAGGACTCCCTACGAGCAGTACTTC. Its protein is CASRDRTPYEQYF.

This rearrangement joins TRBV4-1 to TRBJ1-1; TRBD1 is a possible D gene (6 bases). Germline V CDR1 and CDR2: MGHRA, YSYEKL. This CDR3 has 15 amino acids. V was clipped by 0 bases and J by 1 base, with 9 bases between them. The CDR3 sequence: CASSQDPRGNTEAFF. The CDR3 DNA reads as TGCGCCAGCAGCCAAGACCCCAGGGGGAACACTGAAGCTTTCTTT.

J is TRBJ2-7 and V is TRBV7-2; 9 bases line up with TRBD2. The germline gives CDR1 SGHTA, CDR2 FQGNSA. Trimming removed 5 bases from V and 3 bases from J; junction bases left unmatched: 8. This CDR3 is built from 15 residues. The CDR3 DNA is TGTGCCAGCAGCCCACGGGGACTAGCTGGCTACGAGCAGTACTTC. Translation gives CASSPRGLAGYEQYF.

CDR3 sequence reads: CASSSAGTNNEQFF. The CDR3 DNA reads as TGTGCCAGCAGCTCGGCCGGGACTAACAATGAGCAGTTCTTC. The chain couples TRBV7-9 to TRBJ2-1; TRBD2 aligns across 7 bases. In germline, CDR1 is SEHNR, CDR2 FQNEAQ (reference sequence). The ends lost 4 bases at V and 5 bases at J; junction bases unmatched: 5. This CDR3 spans 14 amino acids.

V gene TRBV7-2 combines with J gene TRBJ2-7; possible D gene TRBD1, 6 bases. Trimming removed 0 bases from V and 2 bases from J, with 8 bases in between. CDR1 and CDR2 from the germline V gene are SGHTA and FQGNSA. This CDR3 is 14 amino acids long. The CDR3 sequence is CASSLAQGTYEQYF. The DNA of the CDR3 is TGTGCCAGCAGCTTAGCACAGGGTACCTACGAGCAGTACTTC. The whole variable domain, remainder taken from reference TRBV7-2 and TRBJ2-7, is GAGVSQSPSNKVTEKGKDVELRCDPISGHTALYWYRQSLGQGLEFLIYFQGNSAPDKSGLPSDRFSAERTGGSVSTLTIQRTQQEDSAVYLCASSLAQGTYEQYFGPGTRLTVT.

Here the CDR3 reads CASSVPGQRYEQYF. CDR3 nucleotide sequence: TGCGCCAGCAGCGTGCCGGGACAGAGGTACGAGCAGTACTTC. The chain employs TRBV10-2 and TRBJ2-7, with 7 bases fitting TRBD1. The CDR3 loop spans 14 amino acids. Germline V gene sequence: CDR1 WSHSY, CDR2 SAAADI. V gave up 6 bases and J gave up 4 bases; unmatched junction bases: 9.